The 7 T cell receptor beta chains in this list originate from one sample, sequenced in a study of T cells in Graves' hyperthyroidism and ophthalmopathy. Amplification of TCR beta CDR3 regions used RNA as the template. First-round RT-PCR targeting the TCR CDR3 was performed with the HTBI primer set. TCRdb reprocessed the multiplex PCR reads with MiXCR, giving one entry per CDR3 protein. The sample shows hundreds of thousands of distinct CDR3 sequences, just over 45% of them seen only once. The sequenced sample was peripheral blood or thyroid tissue (not recorded which). These receptors all stem from a woman in her late teens or twenties with Graves' hyperthyroidism.

Comment on this clonotype: Being one base from a much bigger clone, this may be a read error. The rearrangement uses TRBV10-3 and TRBJ1-2, with 8 bases lining up with TRBD1. J lost 0 bases, V lost 10 bases, and 7 bases had no gene match. CDR1 and CDR2 from the germline V gene are ENHRY and SYGVKD. This CDR3 has 14 residues. CDR3 protein: CATWGRGPNYGYTF. DNA of the CDR3: TGTGCCACCTGGGGCAGGGGGCCTAACTATGGCTACACCTTC.

This clonotype was counted a single time. The chain recombines TRBV10-3 with TRBJ1-6; no firm D call. The CDR3 is 16 residues long. Germline assignment: CDR1 ENHRY and CDR2 SYGVKD. V was trimmed by 2 bases and J by 0 bases, leaving 8 bases between them. The CDR3 sequence is CAISEQPSSYNSPLHF. The CDR3 DNA is TGTGCCATCAGTGAGCAGCCAAGCTCCTATAATTCACCCCTCCACTTT.

This clonotype was detected only a few times. The V and J genes are TRBV7-8 and TRBJ2-7; 9 nucleotides agree with TRBD2. This CDR3 has 15 amino acids. Germline V gene lookup returns CDR1 SGHVS and CDR2 FQNEAQ. J lost 2 bases, V lost 4 bases, and 6 bases had no gene match. Here the CDR3 reads CASSYSGSGTYEQYF. The CDR3 DNA reads TGTGCCAGCAGCTATAGCGGGAGCGGCACCTACGAGCAGTACTTC.

This clonotype was observed many times. The rearrangement links TRBV25-1 to TRBJ2-1; 13 nucleotides agree with TRBD2. From germline, CDR1 is MGHDK and CDR2 SYGVNS. The CDR3 has 15 residues. V trimming: 2 bases; J trimming: 7 bases; junction bases outside the gene matches: 2. This chain's CDR3 is CASSEVTSGRNEQFF. For the CDR3, the DNA is TGTGCCAGCAGTGAAGTGACTAGCGGGAGGAATGAGCAGTTCTTC. Using reference TRBV25-1 and TRBJ2-1 for the parts outside the CDR3, the full variable domain is EADIYQTPRYLVIGTGKKITLECSQTMGHDKMYWYQQDPGMELHLIHYSYGVNSTEKGDLSSESTVSRIRTEHFPLTLESARPSHTSQYLCASSEVTSGRNEQFFGPGTRLTVL.

Only a few counts were recorded for this clonotype. The chain links TRBV20-1 to TRBJ1-2; TRBD1 matches at 8 bases. J gave up 1 base and V 4 bases, and 5 bases lay outside the gene matches. This CDR3 is 14 amino acids long. Germline CDR1 reads DFQATT; CDR2 reads SNEGSKA (reference sequence). The CDR3 DNA sequence: TGCAGTGCTACGACAGGGGAGATTAACTATGGCTACACCTTC. Encoded protein: CSATTGEINYGYTF.

This chain uses TRBV24-1 with TRBJ1-1; 12 bases line up with TRBD1. Germline V CDR1 and CDR2: KGHDR, SFDVKD. The CDR3 is 13 amino acids. The J segment lost 11 bases and the V segment lost 8 bases, leaving 8 bases of the junction unmatched. The CDR3 nucleotides read TGTGCCACCAATGGGGGACAGGGGGCAGATGCTTTCTTT. This gives the protein CATNGGQGADAFF.

The genes are TRBV2 and TRBJ2-5; D is unclear. The CDR3 spans 12 residues. Germline V lookup: CDR1 SNHLY, CDR2 FYNNEI. V was pared by 4 bases and J by 5 bases, with 8 bases between. Here the CDR3 reads CASSARGETQYF. The CDR3 bases are TGTGCCAGCAGTGCGAGAGGCGAGACCCAGTACTTC. Together with reference TRBV2 and TRBJ2-5, the CDR3 gives the full variable domain: EPEVTQTPSHQVTQMGQEVILRCVPISNHLYFYWYRQILGQKVEFLVSFYNNEISEKSEIFDDQFSVERPDGSNFTLKIRSTKLEDSAMYFCASSARGETQYFGPGTRLLVL.